Listed below are T cell receptor beta chains from one sample, sequenced in a study of human T cells and chemical hapten exposure. From the RACE reads, TCRdb called clonotypes with MiXCR, one entry per CDR3 protein. The sample contains approximately 100,000 distinct CDR3 sequences, 9.2% of which appear only once. The sequenced sample was whole blood, obtained in connection with sensitization to the hapten diphenylcyclopropenone (DPC). The receptors originated from a middle-aged woman with alopecia areata. Some clones in this sample may be carry-over from other donors' samples. CDR3s include the opening cysteine and the closing phenylalanine or tryptophan. D genes are given only for firm matches. Clone size appears in some rows only: once, few, many, or a class for an expanded clone.

V	J	D	size	CDR3	DNA
TRBV12-3/TRBV12-4	TRBJ2-3	.	many	CASSLDGRATDTQYF	TGTGCCAGCAGTTTAGATGGCAGGGCGACAGATACGCAGTATTTT
TRBV28	TRBJ1-2	.	many	CASSLPTLWGYTF	TGTGCCAGCAGTTTACCAACACTTTGGGGCTACACCTTC
TRBV7-8	TRBJ1-2	.	many	CASSLGGSAVYGYTF	TGTGCCAGCAGCTTAGGAGGCTCGGCCGTATATGGCTACACCTTC
TRBV7-7	TRBJ2-3	TRBD2	few	CASSPGTSSTDTQYF	TGTGCTAGCAGCCCCGGGACTAGCAGCACAGATACGCAGTATTTT
TRBV6-1	TRBJ2-1	.	many	CASSEEPLDGEQFF	TGTGCCAGCAGTGAAGAGCCCTTAGATGGTGAGCAGTTCTTC
TRBV25-1	TRBJ2-5	TRBD1	few	CASSVGQAYQETQYF	TGTGCCAGCAGTGTCGGACAGGCGTACCAAGAGACCCAGTACTTC
TRBV6-2/TRBV6-3	TRBJ2-7	.	.	CASSRWESEQYF	TGTGCCAGCAGCCGATGGGAGTCCGAGCAGTACTTC
TRBV5-1	TRBJ2-5	.	.	CASSLWGREVGETQYF	TGCGCCAGCAGCTTGTGGGGAAGGGAGGTTGGAGAGACCCAGTACTTC
TRBV27	TRBJ1-5	TRBD1	many	CASSLRQGWAQHF	TGTGCCAGCAGTTTACGACAGGGGTGGGCCCAGCATTTT
TRBV11-2	TRBJ2-3	.	few	CASSLDIGAGSDTQYF	TGTGCCAGCAGCTTAGATATCGGCGCCGGGTCAGATACGCAGTATTTT
TRBV6-2/TRBV6-3	TRBJ2-5	TRBD2	.	CASSYGLSGGQETQYF	TGTGCCAGCAGTTACGGACTTAGCGGGGGACAAGAGACCCAGTACTTC
TRBV20-1	TRBJ1-5	.	.	CSADAGNQPQHF	TGCAGTGCTGATGCCGGAAATCAGCCCCAGCATTTT
TRBV7-9	TRBJ2-2	.	.	CASSFASGFGGGELFF	TGTGCCAGCAGCTTTGCATCAGGGTTTGGCGGCGGGGAGCTGTTTTTT